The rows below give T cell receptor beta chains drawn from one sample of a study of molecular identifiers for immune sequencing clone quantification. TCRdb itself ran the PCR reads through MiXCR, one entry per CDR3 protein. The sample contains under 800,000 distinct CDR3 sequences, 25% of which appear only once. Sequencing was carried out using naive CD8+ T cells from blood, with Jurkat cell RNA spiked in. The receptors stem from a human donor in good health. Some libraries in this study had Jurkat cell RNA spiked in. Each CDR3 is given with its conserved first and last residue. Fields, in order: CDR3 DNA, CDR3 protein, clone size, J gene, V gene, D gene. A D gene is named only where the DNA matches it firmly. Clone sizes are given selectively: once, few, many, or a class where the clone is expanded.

TGTGCCAGCAGCTACGGAGGGGCCAAAAACATTCAGTACTTC,CASSYGGAKNIQYF,many,TRBJ2-4,TRBV7-9,NA
TGCAGCGTTGAAGATAGGAACTCTGGAAACACCATATATTTT,CSVEDRNSGNTIYF,many,TRBJ1-3,TRBV29-1,NA
TGTGCCAGCGGCCCCCAATCCGGGACAGGACAAGAGACCCAGTACTTC,CASGPQSGTGQETQYF,NA,TRBJ2-5,TRBV7-9,TRBD1
TGTGCCAGCAGCGTCGAGGGAGGGATAAGCTCTGGAAACACCATATATTTT,CASSVEGGISSGNTIYF,many,TRBJ1-3,TRBV9,NA
TGTGCCACCAGCGGAGATGGAGGGGGACACACAGATACGCAGTATTTT,CATSGDGGGHTDTQYF,few,TRBJ2-3,TRBV15,NA
TGTGCCACCAGTGACTCTCCGGGACAGGGGACGAATACGCAGTATTTT,CATSDSPGQGTNTQYF,few,TRBJ2-3,TRBV24-1,TRBD1
TGCGCCAGCAGCTTTCTTCGGAGGGACGGCACCGGGGAGCTGTTTTTT,CASSFLRRDGTGELFF,NA,TRBJ2-2,TRBV5-1,NA
TGTGCCAGCAGCTTAGGAGTCAGGGGACATGAGCAGTTCTTC,CASSLGVRGHEQFF,few,TRBJ2-1,TRBV7-9,NA
TGCAGTGCTAGAGGGGAAAATGAGCAGTTCTTC,CSARGENEQFF,few,TRBJ2-1,TRBV20-1,NA
TGTGCCAGCAGAAGTGATTTGGGGACTGGAGAAAGGAGCTCCTACAATGAGCAGTTCTTC,CASRSDLGTGERSSYNEQFF,many,TRBJ2-1,TRBV12-3/TRBV12-4,NA
TGTGCCAGCAGTTCGGACAGGACCTACTACGAGCAGTACTTC,CASSSDRTYYEQYF,NA,TRBJ2-7,TRBV27,TRBD1
TGTGCCAGCAACCCAGGAAGCTCCTACAATGAGCAGTTCTTC,CASNPGSSYNEQFF,many,TRBJ2-1,TRBV6-6,NA
TGTGCCACCCCTTGGGGCGACCGCTCAACCCAGTACTTC,CATPWGDRSTQYF,few,TRBJ2-5,TRBV7-2,NA
TGTGCCAGCACCACTGGGAGGGGCCAGGGCAAAAACATTCAGTACTTC,CASTTGRGQGKNIQYF,NA,TRBJ2-4,TRBV2,TRBD2